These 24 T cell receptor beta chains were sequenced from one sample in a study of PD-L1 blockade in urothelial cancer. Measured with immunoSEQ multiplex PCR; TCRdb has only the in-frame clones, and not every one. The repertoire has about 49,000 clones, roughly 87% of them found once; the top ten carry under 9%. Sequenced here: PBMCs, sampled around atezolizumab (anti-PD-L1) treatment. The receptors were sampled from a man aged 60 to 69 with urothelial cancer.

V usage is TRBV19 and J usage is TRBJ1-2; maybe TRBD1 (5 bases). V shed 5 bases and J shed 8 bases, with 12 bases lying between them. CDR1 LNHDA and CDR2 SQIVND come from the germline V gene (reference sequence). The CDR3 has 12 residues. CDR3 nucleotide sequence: TGTGCCAGTAGTCCAGGGATAGTCGGCTACACCTTC. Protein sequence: CASSPGIVGYTF.

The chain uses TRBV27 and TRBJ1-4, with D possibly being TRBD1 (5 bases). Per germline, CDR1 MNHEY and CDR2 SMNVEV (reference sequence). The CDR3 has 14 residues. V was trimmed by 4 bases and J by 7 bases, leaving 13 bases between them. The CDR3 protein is CASSSPGYGEKLFF. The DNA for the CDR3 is TGTGCCAGCAGTTCCCCAGGGTATGGTGAAAAACTGTTTTTT.

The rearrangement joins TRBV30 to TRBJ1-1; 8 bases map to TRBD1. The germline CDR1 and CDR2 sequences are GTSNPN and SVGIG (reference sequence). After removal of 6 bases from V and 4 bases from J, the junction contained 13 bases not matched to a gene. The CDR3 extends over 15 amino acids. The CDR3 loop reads CACRGVRTGTTEAFF. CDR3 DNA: TGTGCCTGTCGCGGTGTTCGGACAGGGACCACTGAAGCTTTCTTT.

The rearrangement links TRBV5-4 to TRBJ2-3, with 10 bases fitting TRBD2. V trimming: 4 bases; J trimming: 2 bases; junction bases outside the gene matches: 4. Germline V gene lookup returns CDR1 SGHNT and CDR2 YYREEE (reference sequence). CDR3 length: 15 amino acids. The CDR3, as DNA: TGTGCCAGCAGCAAGGGACTAGCGCTCACAGATACGCAGTATTTT. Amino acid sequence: CASSKGLALTDTQYF.

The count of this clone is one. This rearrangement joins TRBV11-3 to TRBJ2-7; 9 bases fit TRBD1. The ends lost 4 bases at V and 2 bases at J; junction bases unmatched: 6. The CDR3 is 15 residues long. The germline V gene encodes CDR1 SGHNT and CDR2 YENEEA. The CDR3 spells CASSYGTGPTYEQYF. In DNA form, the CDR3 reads TGTGCCAGCAGCTATGGGACAGGGCCAACCTACGAGCAGTACTTC.

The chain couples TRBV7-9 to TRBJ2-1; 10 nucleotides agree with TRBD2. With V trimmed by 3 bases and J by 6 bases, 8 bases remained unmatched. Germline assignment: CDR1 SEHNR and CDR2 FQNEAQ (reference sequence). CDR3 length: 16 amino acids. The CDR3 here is CASSFSFLAGVNEQFF. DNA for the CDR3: TGTGCCAGCAGCTTTAGCTTTCTAGCGGGGGTCAATGAGCAGTTCTTC. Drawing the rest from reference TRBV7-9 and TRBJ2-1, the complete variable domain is DTGVSQNPRHKITKRGQNVTFRCDPISEHNRLYWYRQTLGQGPEFLTYFQNEAQLEKSRLLSDRFSAERPKGSFSTLEIQRTEQGDSAMYLCASSFSFLAGVNEQFFGPGTRLTVL.

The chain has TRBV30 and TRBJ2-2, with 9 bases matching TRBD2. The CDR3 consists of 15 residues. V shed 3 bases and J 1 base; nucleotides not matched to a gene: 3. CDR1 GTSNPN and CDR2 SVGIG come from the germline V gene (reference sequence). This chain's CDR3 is CAWRALAGNTGELFF. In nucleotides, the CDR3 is TGTGCCTGGAGAGCACTAGCGGGGAACACCGGGGAGCTGTTTTTT.

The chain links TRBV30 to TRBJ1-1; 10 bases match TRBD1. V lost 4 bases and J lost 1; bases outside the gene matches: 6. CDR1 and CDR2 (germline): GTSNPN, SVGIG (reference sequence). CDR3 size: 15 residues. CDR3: CAWKYRDRGNTEAFF. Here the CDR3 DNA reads TGTGCCTGGAAATACCGGGACAGGGGGAACACTGAAGCTTTCTTT.

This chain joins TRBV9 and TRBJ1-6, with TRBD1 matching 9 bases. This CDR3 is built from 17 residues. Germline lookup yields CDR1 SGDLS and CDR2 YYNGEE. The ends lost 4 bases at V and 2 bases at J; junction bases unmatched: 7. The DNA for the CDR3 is TGTGCCAGCAGCTCGCGGACAGGGGAGGCCTATAATTCACCCCTCCACTTT. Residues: CASSSRTGEAYNSPLHF.

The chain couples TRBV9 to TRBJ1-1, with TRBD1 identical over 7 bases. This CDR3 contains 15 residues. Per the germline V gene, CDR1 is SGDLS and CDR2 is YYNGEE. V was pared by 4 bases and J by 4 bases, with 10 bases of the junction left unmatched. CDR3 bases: TGTGCCAGCAGCACAGGGGACGTATGGGGCACTGAAGCTTTCTTT. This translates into CASSTGDVWGTEAFF.

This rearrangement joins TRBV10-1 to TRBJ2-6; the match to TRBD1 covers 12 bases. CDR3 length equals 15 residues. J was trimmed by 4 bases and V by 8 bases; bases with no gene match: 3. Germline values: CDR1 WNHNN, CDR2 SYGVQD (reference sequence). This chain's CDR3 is CASRDRGPGANVLTF. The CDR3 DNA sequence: TGCGCCAGCCGGGACAGGGGGCCCGGGGCCAACGTCCTGACTTTC.

Here the CDR3 reads CASSLGDRLRTEAFF. In nucleotides, the CDR3 is TGTGCCAGCAGCTTAGGTGACAGGTTGAGGACTGAAGCTTTCTTT. This rearrangement joins TRBV11-3 to TRBJ1-1; perhaps TRBD1 as D (6 bases). V was cut by 1 base and J by 5 bases, with 14 bases left in between. CDR1 and CDR2 (germline): SGHNT, YENEEA. The CDR3 sequence is 15 residues long.

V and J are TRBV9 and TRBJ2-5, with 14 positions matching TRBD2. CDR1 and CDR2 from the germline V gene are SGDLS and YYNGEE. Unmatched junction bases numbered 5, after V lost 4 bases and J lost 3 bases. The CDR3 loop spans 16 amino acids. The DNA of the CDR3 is TGTGCCAGCAGCTCACGACTAGCGGGGGGGAAAGAGACCCAGTACTTC. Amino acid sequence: CASSSRLAGGKETQYF.

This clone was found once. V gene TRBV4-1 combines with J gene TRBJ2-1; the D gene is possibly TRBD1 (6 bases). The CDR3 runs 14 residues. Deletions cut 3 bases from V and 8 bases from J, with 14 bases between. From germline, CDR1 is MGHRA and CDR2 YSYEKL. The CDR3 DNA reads TGCGCCAGCAGCCAGGGATTGACAGGCCATGAGCAGTTCTTC. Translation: CASSQGLTGHEQFF.

CDR3 sequence (DNA): TGTGCCAGTAGTATAATCGGGGCTGGGGCCAACGTCCTGACTTTC. Translated, it gives CASSIIGAGANVLTF. The chain uses TRBV19 and TRBJ2-6; tentative D call: TRBD2 (5 bases). V gave up 2 bases and J gave up 2 bases, with 7 bases separating them. This CDR3 has 15 residues. CDR1 is LNHDA, CDR2 SQIVND, per germline (reference sequence).

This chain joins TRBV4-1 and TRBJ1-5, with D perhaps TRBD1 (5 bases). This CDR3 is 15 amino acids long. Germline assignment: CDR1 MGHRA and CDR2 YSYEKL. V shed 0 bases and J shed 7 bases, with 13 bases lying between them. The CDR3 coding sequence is TGCGCCAGCAGCCAAGATCCCAGGGATAAACAGCCCCAGCATTTT. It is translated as CASSQDPRDKQPQHF.

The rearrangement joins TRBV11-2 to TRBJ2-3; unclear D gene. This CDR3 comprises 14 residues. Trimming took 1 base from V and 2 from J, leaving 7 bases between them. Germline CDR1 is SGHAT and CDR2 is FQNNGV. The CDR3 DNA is TGTGCCAGCAGCTTAGTGGCAGTCACAGATACGCAGTATTTT. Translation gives CASSLVAVTDTQYF. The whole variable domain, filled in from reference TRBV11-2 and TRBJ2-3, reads EAGVAQSPRYKIIEKRQSVAFWCNPISGHATLYWYQQILGQGPKLLIQFQNNGVVDDSQLPKDRFSAERLKGVDSTLKIQPAKLEDSAVYLCASSLVAVTDTQYFGPGTRLTVL.

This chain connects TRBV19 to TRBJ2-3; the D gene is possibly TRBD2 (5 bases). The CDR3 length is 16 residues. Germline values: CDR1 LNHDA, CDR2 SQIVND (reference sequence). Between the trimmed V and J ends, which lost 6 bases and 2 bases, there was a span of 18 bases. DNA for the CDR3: TGTGCCAGTAGCCGATATGGGGAGAGTGTCACAGATACGCAGTATTTT. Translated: CASSRYGESVTDTQYF.

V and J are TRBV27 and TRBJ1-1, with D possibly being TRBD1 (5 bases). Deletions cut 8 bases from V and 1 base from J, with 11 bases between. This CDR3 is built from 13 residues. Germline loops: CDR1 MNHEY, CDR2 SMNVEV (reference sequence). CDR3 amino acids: CASPCRGNTEAFF. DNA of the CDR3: TGTGCCAGCCCATGTAGGGGGAACACTGAAGCTTTCTTT.

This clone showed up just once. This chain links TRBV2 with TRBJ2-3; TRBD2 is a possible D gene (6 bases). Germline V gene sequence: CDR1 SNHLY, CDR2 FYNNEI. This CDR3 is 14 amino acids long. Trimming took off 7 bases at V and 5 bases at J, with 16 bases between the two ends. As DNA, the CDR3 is TGTGCCAGCACCGCATTATCCGGGGGAGATACGCAGTATTTT. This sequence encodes CASTALSGGDTQYF.

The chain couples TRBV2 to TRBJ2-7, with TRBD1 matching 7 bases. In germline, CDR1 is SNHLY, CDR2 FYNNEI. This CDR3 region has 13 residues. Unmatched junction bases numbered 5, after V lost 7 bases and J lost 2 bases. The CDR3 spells CASIRDRAYEQYF. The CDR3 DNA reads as TGTGCCAGCATCCGGGACAGAGCCTACGAGCAGTACTTC.

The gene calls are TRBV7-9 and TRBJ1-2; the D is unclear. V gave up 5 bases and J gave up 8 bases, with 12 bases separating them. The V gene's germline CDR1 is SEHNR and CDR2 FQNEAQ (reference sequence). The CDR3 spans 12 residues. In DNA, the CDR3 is TGTGCCAGCAGCCTCAGTGGAGGGGGCTACACCTTC. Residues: CASSLSGGGYTF.

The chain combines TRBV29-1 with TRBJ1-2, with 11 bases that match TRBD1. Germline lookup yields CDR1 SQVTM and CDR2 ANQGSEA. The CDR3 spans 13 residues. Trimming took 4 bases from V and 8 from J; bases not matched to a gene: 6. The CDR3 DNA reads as TGCAGCGTTGGGGGACAGGGGGGAGCGGGCTACACCTTC. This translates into CSVGGQGGAGYTF.

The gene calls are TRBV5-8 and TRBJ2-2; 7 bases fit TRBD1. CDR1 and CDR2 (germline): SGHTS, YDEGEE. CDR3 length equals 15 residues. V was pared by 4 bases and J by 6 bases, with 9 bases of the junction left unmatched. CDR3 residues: CASSPRTGWAGELFF. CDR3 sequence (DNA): TGTGCCAGCAGCCCAAGGACAGGTTGGGCCGGGGAGCTGTTTTTT. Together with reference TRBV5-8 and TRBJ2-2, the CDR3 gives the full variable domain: EAGVTQSPTHLIKTRGQQATLRCSPISGHTSVYWYQQALGLGLQFLLWYDEGEERNRGNFPPRFSGRQFPNYSSELNVNALELEDSALYLCASSPRTGWAGELFFGEGSRLTVL.